The 30 T cell receptor beta chains below come from one sample, sequenced in a study of pediatric ulcerative colitis (dated by TCRdb to between 2018 and 2020). Receptors were amplified or captured by the immunoSEQ multiplex PCR assay. TCRdb stores this immuneACCESS table with in-frame sequences only. Part of the clones is absent; in the studies checked, under half of the shortfall reflects unresolved V genes, and no reason is known for the rest. The sample includes 13,000 to 15,000 clones, with 85% to 90% observed a single time. Of the sample, 0.85% to 1% is held by the ten largest clones. The sequencing input was blood. The receptors originated from a boy younger than 18 with moderate ulcerative colitis.

The V call is TRBV5-1, the J call TRBJ1-2; 9 positions match TRBD1. The CDR3 covers 15 residues. Unmatched junction bases numbered 8, after V lost 2 bases and J lost 6 bases. The germline V gene encodes CDR1 SGHRS and CDR2 YFSETQ. The CDR3 here is CASSLLRTGVDGYTF. In DNA, the CDR3 is TGCGCCAGCAGCTTACTCAGGACAGGGGTTGATGGCTACACCTTC.

This clone was seen a few times. The chain links TRBV6-4 to TRBJ2-5; weak D call: TRBD2 (5 bases). The germline V and J ends were trimmed by 4 bases and 5 bases, with 23 bases remaining between them. This CDR3 is built from 17 residues. Per germline, CDR1 MRHNA and CDR2 SNTAGT. Written as DNA, the CDR3 is TGTGCCAGCAGTGGGCAGAGGGCAGGTTGGGAGTGGGAGACCCAGTACTTC. It is translated as CASSGQRAGWEWETQYF.

The chain is built from TRBV4-1 and TRBJ2-2; 10 bases fit TRBD2. In germline, CDR1 is MGHRA, CDR2 YSYEKL. This CDR3 has 17 residues. J was trimmed by 2 bases and V by 1 base; bases with no gene match: 4. CDR3 protein: CASSQGGTSANTGELFF. CDR3 coding DNA: TGCGCCAGCAGCCAAGGTGGGACTAGCGCTAACACCGGGGAGCTGTTTTTT.

The V and J genes are TRBV27 and TRBJ2-3; D is unclear. The V gene lost 2 bases and the J gene lost 3 bases, with 6 bases spanning the gap. The CDR3 consists of 13 residues. Germline CDR1 reads MNHEY; CDR2 reads SMNVEV (reference sequence). In DNA form, the CDR3 reads TGTGCCAGCAGTTTACCCGGGACAGATACGCAGTATTTT. It codes for CASSLPGTDTQYF.

A single count supports this clone. J is TRBJ2-7 and V is TRBV5-1; 8 bases match TRBD1. This CDR3 contains 14 residues. CDR1 SGHRS and CDR2 YFSETQ come from the germline V gene. Trimming took 2 bases from V and 3 from J; bases not matched to a gene: 4. In DNA, the CDR3 is TGCGCCAGCAGCTTCGACAGGGGTGGCTACGAGCAGTACTTC. This translates into CASSFDRGGYEQYF.

The count of this clone is one. The CDR3 loop is CASSQVGRAGGPAQYF. DNA of the CDR3: TGCGCCAGCAGCCAAGTTGGGAGGGCGGGAGGGCCAGCGCAGTATTTT. The rearrangement joins TRBV4-1 to TRBJ2-3; 9 bases agree with TRBD2. The CDR3 covers 16 residues. Trimming removed 1 base from V and 10 bases from J; junction bases left unmatched: 12. In germline, CDR1 is MGHRA, CDR2 YSYEKL.

The rearrangement uses TRBV6-4 and TRBJ2-3; 11 nucleotides agree with TRBD2. The CDR3 length is 15 residues. V was clipped by 3 bases and J by 1 base; unmatched bases: 0. Per the germline V gene, CDR1 is MRHNA and CDR2 is SNTAGT. In nucleotides, the CDR3 is TGTGCCAGCAGTGAGACTAGCGGGGGCACAGATACGCAGTATTTT. This translates into CASSETSGGTDTQYF.

This rearrangement joins TRBV5-1 to TRBJ2-5; no clear D gene. Trimming stripped 0 bases from V and 2 bases from J, with 5 bases between. This CDR3 has 13 amino acids. Germline-derived CDR1 and CDR2 are SGHRS and YFSETQ. The DNA of the CDR3 is TGCGCCAGCAGCTTGGTAGGTCAAGAGACCCAGTACTTC. It yields the protein CASSLVGQETQYF.

The rearrangement uses TRBV30 and TRBJ2-7; D unresolved. Germline-derived CDR1 and CDR2 are GTSNPN and SVGIG (reference sequence). V was shortened by 4 bases and J by 3 bases, with 13 bases between the two germline ends. This CDR3 contains 13 residues. CDR3 sequence: CAWTKGQFYEQYF. CDR3 bases: TGTGCCTGGACCAAAGGGCAGTTCTACGAGCAGTACTTC.

V and J are TRBV15 and TRBJ1-1, with D hard to call. The germline V gene encodes CDR1 LNHNV and CDR2 YYDKDF (reference sequence). The CDR3 sequence is 13 residues long. V was clipped by 3 bases and J by 2 bases, with 7 bases between them. CDR3 nucleotides: TGTGCCACCAGCAGGGCCTATAACACTGAAGCTTTCTTT. It codes for CATSRAYNTEAFF.

The chain's CDR3 is CASSLGGRGDTQYF. DNA for the CDR3: TGCGCCAGCTCGCTAGGGGGGCGTGGAGATACGCAGTATTTT. This rearrangement joins TRBV4-3 to TRBJ2-3; D tentatively reads TRBD1 or TRBD2 (6 bases each). CDR3 length equals 14 residues. V was clipped by 8 bases and J by 5 bases, with 17 bases between them. Germline values: CDR1 LGHNA, CDR2 YSLEER.

The chain employs TRBV10-3 and TRBJ2-1; D is possibly TRBD2 (5 bases). The V and J ends lost 6 bases and 2 bases respectively, with 8 bases between them. The germline V gene encodes CDR1 ENHRY and CDR2 SYGVKD. CDR3 length: 13 amino acids. The CDR3 reads CAIRATTYNEQFF. The CDR3 bases are TGTGCCATCAGGGCGACTACCTACAATGAGCAGTTCTTC.

This clone was counted a few times. The chain is built from TRBV27 and TRBJ1-1; D unresolved. CDR1 MNHEY and CDR2 SMNVEV come from the germline V gene (reference sequence). The length of the CDR3 is 11 residues. Trimming pared 5 bases from V and 1 base from J, leaving 2 bases between. The CDR3 DNA reads TGTGCCAGCAGTACGAACACTGAAGCTTTCTTT. This translates into CASSTNTEAFF.

The chain uses TRBV7-3 and TRBJ2-7; 7 nucleotides align to TRBD1. Looked up from germline, CDR1 is SGHTA and CDR2 is FQGTGA. CDR3 size: 14 residues. The J segment lost 2 bases and the V segment lost 5 bases, leaving 6 bases of the junction unmatched. The CDR3 DNA sequence: TGTGCCAGCAGCCCGACAGGGAACACCTACGAGCAGTACTTC. Amino acid sequence: CASSPTGNTYEQYF.

Points on this clone: One end of the junction is discordant with germline, which a read error may explain. The chain has TRBV7-7 and TRBJ2-3, with unresolved D. Germline assignment: CDR1 SSHAT and CDR2 FNYEAQ (reference sequence). The CDR3 is 13 residues long. CDR3 residues: CASSFVFTDTQYF. The CDR3 DNA sequence: TGTGCTAGCAGCTTCGTATTTACAGATACGCAGTATTTT.

The V and J genes are TRBV10-1 and TRBJ2-3; D not certain. The CDR3 spans 14 residues. V lost 3 bases and J 2 bases, leaving 9 bases between the germline ends. CDR1 WNHNN and CDR2 SYGVQD come from the germline V gene (reference sequence). Written as DNA, the CDR3 is TGCGCCAGCAGTGACCGGAGCCTCACAGATACGCAGTATTTT. This codes for CASSDRSLTDTQYF.

This clone was observed a few times. The chain employs TRBV7-9 and TRBJ1-2, with 8 bases fitting TRBD1. The V and J ends lost 10 bases and 1 base, in that order; junction bases with no gene match: 5. Germline CDR1 and CDR2: SEHNR and FQNEAQ (reference sequence). The CDR3 extends over 13 amino acids. The CDR3 loop is CATRTGFNYGYTF. The CDR3 DNA is TGTGCCACTAGGACAGGGTTTAACTATGGCTACACCTTC.

This clone is a singleton in its sample. This rearrangement joins TRBV5-1 to TRBJ2-1; TRBD1 might be the D (5 bases). The CDR3 has 15 amino acids. Trimming removed 0 bases from V and 6 bases from J, with 13 bases in between. Germline V lookup: CDR1 SGHRS, CDR2 YFSETQ. This chain's CDR3 is CASSLVWGAVNEQFF. The CDR3 nucleotides read TGCGCCAGCAGCTTGGTGTGGGGCGCGGTCAATGAGCAGTTCTTC.

The chain has TRBV10-3 and TRBJ2-1; 7 bases agree with TRBD2. Germline V gene sequence: CDR1 ENHRY, CDR2 SYGVKD. The CDR3 extends over 17 amino acids. With V trimmed by 6 bases and J by 1 base, 12 bases remained unmatched. The CDR3 nucleotides read TGTGCCATCAGGCGCGATCAAGCGGGATGGTCCTACAATGAGCAGTTCTTC. It yields the protein CAIRRDQAGWSYNEQFF.

This clone was counted a few times. The V and J genes are TRBV6-1 and TRBJ1-3; D ambiguous. This CDR3 comprises 14 residues. In germline, CDR1 is MNHNS, CDR2 SASEGT. Trimming left V 0 bases short and J 0 bases short, with 3 bases between. CDR3 DNA: TGTGCCAGCAGTGAAGCCCTCTCTGGAAACACCATATATTTT. It specifies CASSEALSGNTIYF.

CDR3 in amino acids: CASSPLGGWENIQYF. As DNA, the CDR3 is TGCGCCAGCAGCCCACTAGGGGGTTGGGAAAACATTCAGTACTTC. The chain carries TRBV4-1 and TRBJ2-4, with D possibly TRBD1 on 6 matching bases. The CDR3 has 15 amino acids. Trimming left V 4 bases short and J 5 bases short, with 15 bases between. Germline CDR1 MGHRA, CDR2 YSYEKL.

The chain recombines TRBV6-5 with TRBJ1-1; D unclear. CDR3 length equals 13 residues. From germline, CDR1 is MNHEY and CDR2 SVGAGI. The V end lost 2 bases, the J end lost 5 bases, and 9 bases lay between the germline ends. As DNA, the CDR3 is TGTGCCAGCAGTTACGGGATAGAGACTGAAGCTTTCTTT. Its translation is CASSYGIETEAFF.

The chain couples TRBV5-1 to TRBJ2-7, with 7 bases fitting TRBD2. There are 12 residues in the CDR3. Germline assignment: CDR1 SGHRS and CDR2 YFSETQ. Trimming at V came to 1 base and at J to 6 bases, leaving 1 base not matched to a gene. The CDR3 region is CASSLSGGEQYF. CDR3 DNA sequence: TGCGCCAGCAGCTTGTCGGGGGGCGAGCAGTACTTC.

The chain joins TRBV30 to TRBJ2-1; 9 nucleotides match TRBD2. The junction had 6 bases not matched to a gene; V was cut back by 2 bases and J by 7 bases. CDR1 is GTSNPN and CDR2 is SVGIG in the germline V gene (reference sequence). The CDR3 runs to 14 residues. Here the CDR3 reads CAWSRLREGNEQFF. CDR3 coding DNA: TGTGCCTGGAGTCGGTTGCGGGAGGGAAATGAGCAGTTCTTC.

The chain employs TRBV27 and TRBJ2-1; 8 bases line up with TRBD1. CDR3 length: 17 residues. Trimming at V came to 1 base and at J to 7 bases, leaving 12 bases not matched to a gene. Germline lookup yields CDR1 MNHEY and CDR2 SMNVEV (reference sequence). As DNA, the CDR3 is TGTGCCAGCAGTTTATTAGTCGGGACAGGCGAGGGGAATGAGCAGTTCTTC. Protein product: CASSLLVGTGEGNEQFF.

The chain links TRBV4-2 to TRBJ1-3; D is undetermined. V lost 0 bases and J 2 bases, leaving 11 bases between the germline ends. The CDR3 length is 16 residues. The germline gives CDR1 LGHNA, CDR2 YNFKEQ. CDR3 sequence reads: CASSQEFLVTGNTIYF. CDR3 in DNA: TGTGCCAGCAGCCAAGAATTTTTAGTGACTGGAAACACCATATATTTT.

The rearrangement joins TRBV18 to TRBJ1-3; no definite D call. This CDR3 is 16 amino acids long. Trimming took 1 base from V and 3 from J, leaving 13 bases between them. The germline CDR1 and CDR2 sequences are KGHSH and LQKENI. This chain's CDR3 is CASSPLEVLGGNTIYF. CDR3 DNA sequence: TGTGCCAGCTCACCACTCGAGGTCCTGGGTGGAAACACCATATATTTT.

The chain has TRBV5-1 and TRBJ2-4; 7 bases line up with TRBD1. Trimming cost V 2 bases and J 13 bases; bases outside gene matches: 6. This CDR3 contains 12 residues. Germline V gene data show CDR1 as SGHRS and CDR2 as YFSETQ. DNA for the CDR3: TGCGCCAGCAGCTTACAGGGGCCTCCGCAGTACTTC. Its protein product is CASSLQGPPQYF.

The V gene is TRBV4-2, the J gene TRBJ1-5, with a tentative D call TRBD1 (5 bases). This CDR3 region has 16 residues. Germline V gene lookup returns CDR1 LGHNA and CDR2 YNFKEQ. V gave up 0 bases and J gave up 1 base, with 10 bases separating them. CDR3 sequence reads: CASSQDAGRSNQPQHF. As DNA, the CDR3 is TGTGCCAGCAGCCAAGATGCAGGGAGGAGCAATCAGCCCCAGCATTTT.

The CDR3 DNA reads TGTGCCAGCAGTTACTCGAGGGGATTCCCCTACGAGCAGTACTTC. Amino acids: CASSYSRGFPYEQYF. The gene calls are TRBV6-6 and TRBJ2-7; D assignment may be TRBD1 or TRBD2 (5 bases each). CDR3 length: 15 residues. Trimming shortened V by 0 bases and J by 2 bases, and 11 bases separated the two germline ends. The germline CDR1 and CDR2 sequences are MNHNY and SVGAGI (reference sequence).